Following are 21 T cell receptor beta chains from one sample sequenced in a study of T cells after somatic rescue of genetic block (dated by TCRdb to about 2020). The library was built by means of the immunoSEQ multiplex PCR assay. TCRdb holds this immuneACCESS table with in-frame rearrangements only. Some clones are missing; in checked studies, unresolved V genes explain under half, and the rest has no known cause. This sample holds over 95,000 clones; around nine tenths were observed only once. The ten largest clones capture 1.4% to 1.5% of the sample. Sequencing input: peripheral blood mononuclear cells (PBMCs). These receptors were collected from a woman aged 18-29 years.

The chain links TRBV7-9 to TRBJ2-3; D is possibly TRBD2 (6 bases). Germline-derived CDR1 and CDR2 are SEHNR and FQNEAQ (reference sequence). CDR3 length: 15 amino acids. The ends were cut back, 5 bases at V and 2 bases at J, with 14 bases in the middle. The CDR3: CASSLGTSYTDTQYF. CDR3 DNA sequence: TGTGCCAGCAGCCTCGGGACTTCTTACACAGATACGCAGTATTTT.

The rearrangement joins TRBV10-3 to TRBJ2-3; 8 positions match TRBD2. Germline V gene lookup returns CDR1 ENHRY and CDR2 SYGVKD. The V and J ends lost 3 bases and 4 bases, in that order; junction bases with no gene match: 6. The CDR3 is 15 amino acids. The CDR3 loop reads CAISEERGKPDTQYF. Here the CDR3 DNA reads TGTGCCATCAGTGAAGAGCGGGGGAAACCAGATACGCAGTATTTT.

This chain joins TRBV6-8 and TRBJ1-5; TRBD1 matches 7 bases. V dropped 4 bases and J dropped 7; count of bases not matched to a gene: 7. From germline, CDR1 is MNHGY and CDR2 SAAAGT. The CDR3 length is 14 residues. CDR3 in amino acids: CASSFVRGNQPQHF. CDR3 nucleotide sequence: TGTGCCAGCAGTTTTGTCAGGGGGAACCAGCCCCAGCATTTT.

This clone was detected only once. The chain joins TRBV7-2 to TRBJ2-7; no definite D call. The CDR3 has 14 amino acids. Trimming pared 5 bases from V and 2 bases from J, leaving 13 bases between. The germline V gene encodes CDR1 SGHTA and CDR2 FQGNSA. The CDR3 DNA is TGTGCCAGCAGCCCCACTTGGAATGCCTACGAGCAGTACTTC. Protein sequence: CASSPTWNAYEQYF.

The CDR3 DNA sequence: TGTGCCAGCTCACCAGGGACTGGAGATGAAAAACTGTTTTTT. Protein sequence: CASSPGTGDEKLFF. This chain joins TRBV18 and TRBJ1-4, with D tentatively TRBD1 (5 bases). The CDR3 has 14 amino acids. V gave up 2 bases and J gave up 6 bases, with 10 bases separating them. The germline V gene has CDR1 KGHSH and CDR2 LQKENI.

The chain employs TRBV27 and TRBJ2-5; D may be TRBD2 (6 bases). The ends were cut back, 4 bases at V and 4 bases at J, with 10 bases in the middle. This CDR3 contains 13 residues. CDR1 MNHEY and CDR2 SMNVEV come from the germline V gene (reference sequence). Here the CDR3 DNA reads TGTGCCAGCAGTTCGCCGGGACTAGAGACCCAGTACTTC. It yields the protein CASSSPGLETQYF.

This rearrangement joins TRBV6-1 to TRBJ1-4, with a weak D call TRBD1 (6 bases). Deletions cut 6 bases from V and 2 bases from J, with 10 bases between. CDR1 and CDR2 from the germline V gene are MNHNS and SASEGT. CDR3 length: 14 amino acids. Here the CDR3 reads CASRRGGTNEKLFF. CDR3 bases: TGTGCCAGCAGGAGGGGGGGCACTAATGAAAAACTGTTTTTT.

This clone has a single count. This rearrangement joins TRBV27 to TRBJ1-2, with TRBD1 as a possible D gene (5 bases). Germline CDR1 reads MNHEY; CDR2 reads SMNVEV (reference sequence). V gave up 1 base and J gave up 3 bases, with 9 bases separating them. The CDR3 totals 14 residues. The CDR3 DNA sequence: TGTGCCAGCAGTTTATGGGGGACTGACTATGGCTACACCTTC. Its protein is CASSLWGTDYGYTF.

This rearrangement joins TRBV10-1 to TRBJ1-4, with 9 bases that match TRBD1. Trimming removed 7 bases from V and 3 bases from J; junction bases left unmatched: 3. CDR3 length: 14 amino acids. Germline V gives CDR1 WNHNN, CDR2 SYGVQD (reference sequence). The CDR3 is CASTRDRANEKLFF. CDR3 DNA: TGCGCCAGCACCCGGGACAGGGCTAATGAAAAACTGTTTTTT.

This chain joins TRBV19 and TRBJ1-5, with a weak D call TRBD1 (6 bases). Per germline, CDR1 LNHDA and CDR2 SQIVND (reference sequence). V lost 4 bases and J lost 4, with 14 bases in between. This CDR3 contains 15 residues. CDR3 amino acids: CASSKGERRNQPQHF. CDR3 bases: TGTGCCAGTAGTAAGGGGGAGAGGAGAAATCAGCCCCAGCATTTT.

The CDR3 DNA is TGCGCCAGCAGCTTGGCGGGGCTTCGAGAGGAAAAACTGTTTTTT. This codes for CASSLAGLREEKLFF. The chain links TRBV5-1 to TRBJ1-4; D possibly corresponds to TRBD1 (5 bases). V shed 0 bases and J shed 8 bases, with 14 bases lying between them. CDR3 length: 15 residues. Germline V CDR1 and CDR2: SGHRS, YFSETQ.

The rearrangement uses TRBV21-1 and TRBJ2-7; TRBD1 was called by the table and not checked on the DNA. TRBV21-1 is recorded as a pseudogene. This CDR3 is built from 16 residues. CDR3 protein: CASSAGQLLSSYEQYF. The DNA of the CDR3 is TGTGCCAGCAGCGCGGGACAGCTGCTGTCCTCCTACGAGCAGTACTTC.

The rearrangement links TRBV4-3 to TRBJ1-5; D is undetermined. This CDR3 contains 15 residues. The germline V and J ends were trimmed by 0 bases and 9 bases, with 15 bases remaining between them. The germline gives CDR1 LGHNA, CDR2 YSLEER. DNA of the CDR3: TGCGCCAGCAGCCAAGAAAGGCACTTGGTAGGGCCCCAGCATTTT. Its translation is CASSQERHLVGPQHF.

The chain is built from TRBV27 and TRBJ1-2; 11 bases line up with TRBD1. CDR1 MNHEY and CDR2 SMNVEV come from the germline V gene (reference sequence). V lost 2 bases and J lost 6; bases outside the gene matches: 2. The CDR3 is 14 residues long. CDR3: CASSLRDRGNGYTF. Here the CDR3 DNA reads TGTGCCAGCAGTTTAAGGGACAGGGGGAATGGCTACACCTTC.

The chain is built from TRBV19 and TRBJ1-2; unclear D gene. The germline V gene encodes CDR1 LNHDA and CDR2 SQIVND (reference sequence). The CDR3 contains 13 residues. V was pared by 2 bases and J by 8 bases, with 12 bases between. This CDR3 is CASSIMGTEGYTF. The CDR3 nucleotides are TGTGCCAGTAGTATAATGGGAACAGAAGGCTACACCTTC.

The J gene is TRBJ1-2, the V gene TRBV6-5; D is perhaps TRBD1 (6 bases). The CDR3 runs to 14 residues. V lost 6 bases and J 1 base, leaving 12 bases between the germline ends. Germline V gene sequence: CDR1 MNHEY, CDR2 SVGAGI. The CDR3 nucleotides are TGTGCCAGCAGGGGGACACTAGATAACTATGGCTACACCTTC. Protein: CASRGTLDNYGYTF.

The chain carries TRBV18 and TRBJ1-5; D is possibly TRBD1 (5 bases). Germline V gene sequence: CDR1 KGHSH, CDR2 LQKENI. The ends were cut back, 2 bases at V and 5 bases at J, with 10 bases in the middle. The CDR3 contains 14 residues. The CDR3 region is CASSPGLGDQPQHF. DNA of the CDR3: TGTGCCAGCTCACCAGGGTTGGGGGATCAGCCCCAGCATTTT.

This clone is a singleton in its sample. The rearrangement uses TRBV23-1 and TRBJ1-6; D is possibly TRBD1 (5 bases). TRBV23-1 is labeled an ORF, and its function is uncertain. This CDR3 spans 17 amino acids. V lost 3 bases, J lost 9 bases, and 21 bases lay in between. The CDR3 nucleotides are TGCGCCAGCAGTCACGAATATACAGGACGAAGTAGTTCACCCCTCCACTTT. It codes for CASSHEYTGRSSSPLHF.

CDR3 DNA sequence: TGTGCCAGCAGCTTGGCTGGCCAGGGCACAGATACGCAGTATTTT. Protein: CASSLAGQGTDTQYF. J is TRBJ2-3 and V is TRBV5-4; unclear D gene. V was cut by 0 bases and J by 1 base, with 9 bases left in between. The germline CDR1 and CDR2 sequences are SGHNT and YYREEE (reference sequence). CDR3 size: 15 residues.

For the CDR3, the DNA is TGTGCCAGCAGCTCCCGACAGTATAGCAATCAGCCCCAGCATTTT. Translating gives CASSSRQYSNQPQHF. The chain carries TRBV7-2 and TRBJ1-5; D perhaps matches TRBD1 (5 bases). Per germline, CDR1 SGHTA and CDR2 FQGNSA. This CDR3 has 15 residues. The V end lost 4 bases, the J end lost 0 bases, and 10 bases lay between the germline ends.

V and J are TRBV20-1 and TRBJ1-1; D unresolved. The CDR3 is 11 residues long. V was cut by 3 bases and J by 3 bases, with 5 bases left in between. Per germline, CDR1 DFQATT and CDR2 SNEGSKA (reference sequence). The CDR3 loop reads CSASDYTEAFF. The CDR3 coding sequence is TGCAGTGCTAGTGATTACACTGAAGCTTTCTTT.